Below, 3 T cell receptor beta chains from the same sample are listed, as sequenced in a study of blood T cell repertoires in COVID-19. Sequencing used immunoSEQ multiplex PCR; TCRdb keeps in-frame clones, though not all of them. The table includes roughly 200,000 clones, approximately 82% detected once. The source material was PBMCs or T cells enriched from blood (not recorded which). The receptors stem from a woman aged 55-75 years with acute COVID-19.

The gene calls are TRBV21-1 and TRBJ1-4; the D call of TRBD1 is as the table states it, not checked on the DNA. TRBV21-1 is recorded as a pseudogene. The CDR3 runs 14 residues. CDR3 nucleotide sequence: TGTGCCAGCAGCAAAGGACAGGGAAGTGAAAAACTGTTTTTT. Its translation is CASSKGQGSEKLFF.

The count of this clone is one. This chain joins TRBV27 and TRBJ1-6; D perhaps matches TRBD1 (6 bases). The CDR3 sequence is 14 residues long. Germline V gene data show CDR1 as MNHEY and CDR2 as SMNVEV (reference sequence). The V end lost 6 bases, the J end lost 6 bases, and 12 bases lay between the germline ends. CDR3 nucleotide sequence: TGTGCCAGCAGGAGAGGACAGATTAATTCACCCCTCCACTTT. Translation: CASRRGQINSPLHF.

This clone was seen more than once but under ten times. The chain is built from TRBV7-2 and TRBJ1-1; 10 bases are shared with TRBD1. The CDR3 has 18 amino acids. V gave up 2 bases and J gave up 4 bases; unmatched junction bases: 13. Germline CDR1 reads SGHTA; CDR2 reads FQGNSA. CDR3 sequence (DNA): TGTGCCAGCAGCTTAAACAGTTTCGGGACAGGGGTGAGCACTGAAGCTTTCTTT. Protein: CASSLNSFGTGVSTEAFF.